Given below is one T cell receptor (beta chain) in context. No antigen is known for it. The data stem from a study of cytomegalovirus exposure and HLA in healthy donors. About the research overall: Roughly 80 million unique TCRs from HLA-typed donors were held in an early data release. Whole-study results and caveats: Accurate prediction of most subjects' HLA-A and HLA-B alleles from TCR beta sequences was reported.

60 Vbeta and 13 Jbeta primers were used in PCR. Clones were read by immunoSEQ multiplex PCR, and TCRdb kept only the in-frame ones, dropping some. The profile shows some 70,000 clones, 81% of them singletons. This CDR3 has 14 amino acids. The V end lost 6 bases, the J end lost 1 base, and 11 bases lay between the germline ends. Germline V gene data show CDR1 as ENHRY and CDR2 as SYGVKD. The sequencing sample was made of PBMCs. The chain has TRBV10-3 and TRBJ2-3; D is undetermined. This sequence originates from a human donor in good health. The CDR3 nucleotides read TGTGCCATCAGGGGCGTTCTGCGCACAGATACGCAGTATTTT. Translated, it gives CAIRGVLRTDTQYF.